One and the same sample provided the 22 T cell receptor beta chains below, sequenced in a study of beta chain features in type 1 diabetes. Since all of the isolated RNA was reverse transcribed, expressed TCRB transcripts were what got sequenced. Clones were sequenced by immunoSEQ multiplex PCR, and TCRdb holds only the in-frame ones, with some missing. The sample holds about 620,000 clones, 15% to 18% seen once. The source material was naive CD4+ T cells from blood. All receptors derive from a man aged 18 to 30 in good health.

As to this clone: The junction differs from germline at one of its ends, possibly a read error. J is TRBJ2-1 and V is TRBV7-2; the D is unclear. The CDR3 is made up of 13 amino acids. Germline V gives CDR1 SGHTA, CDR2 FQGNSA. CDR3 in DNA: TGTGCCAGCAGCTTAGTGTCCTTCAATGAGCAGTTCTTC. Its protein is CASSLVSFNEQFF.

This clone was observed many times. J is TRBJ2-3 and V is TRBV7-9, with D unresolved. CDR3 length: 12 residues. The V gene's germline CDR1 is SEHNR and CDR2 FQNEAQ (reference sequence). Trimming cost V 0 bases and J 6 bases, with 4 bases left between them. This chain's CDR3 is CASSLAPDTQYF. CDR3 nucleotides: TGTGCCAGCAGCTTAGCGCCTGATACGCAGTATTTT.

The chain employs TRBV27 and TRBJ1-4; D not certain. Trimming cost V 4 bases and J 7 bases, with 13 bases left between them. The CDR3 covers 14 residues. Germline-derived CDR1 and CDR2 are MNHEY and SMNVEV (reference sequence). The CDR3 nucleotides read TGTGCCAGCAGTTCGGTCGCCCTTGGTGAAAAACTGTTTTTT. Encoded protein: CASSSVALGEKLFF.

The chain uses TRBV30 and TRBJ1-4; D gene ambiguous. This CDR3 has 11 residues. Trimming cost V 8 bases and J 5 bases, with 9 bases left between them. Germline V gives CDR1 GTSNPN, CDR2 SVGIG (reference sequence). This CDR3 reads CAREPNEKLFF. CDR3 bases: TGTGCCAGGGAACCCAATGAAAAACTGTTTTTT.

This chain links TRBV28 with TRBJ2-7; 8 bases match TRBD1. The CDR3 is made up of 14 amino acids. The trim removed 6 bases at V and 0 bases at J, leaving 4 bases unmatched. Germline lookup yields CDR1 MDHEN and CDR2 SYDVKM. CDR3 DNA sequence: TGTGCCAGCAGGACGACAGGGGCCTCCTACGAGCAGTACTTC. It encodes CASRTTGASYEQYF.

This clone was picked up a small number of times. The chain combines TRBV7-9 with TRBJ1-2; no reliable D call. Germline lookup yields CDR1 SEHNR and CDR2 FQNEAQ (reference sequence). CDR3 size: 12 residues. V shed 5 bases and J shed 3 bases, with 7 bases lying between them. CDR3 DNA: TGTGCCAGCAGCCGAGAATACTATGGCTACACCTTC. Amino acid sequence: CASSREYYGYTF.

The V call is TRBV4-3, the J call TRBJ1-2; D not resolved. With 6 bases removed from V and 3 bases from J, the gap between germline ends came to 17 bases. CDR1 and CDR2 from the germline V gene are LGHNA and YSLEER. This CDR3 is 15 amino acids long. CDR3 sequence reads: CASSELDRSHYGYTF. The DNA for the CDR3 is TGCGCCAGCAGTGAATTGGACCGATCCCACTATGGCTACACCTTC.

Only one count was recorded for this clone. V gene TRBV27 combines with J gene TRBJ2-6; D perhaps matches TRBD2 (5 bases). Trimming shortened V by 2 bases and J by 2 bases, and 13 bases separated the two germline ends. The V gene's germline CDR1 is MNHEY and CDR2 SMNVEV (reference sequence). The CDR3 has 17 amino acids. The CDR3 protein is CASSLRTDGAGANVLTF. In DNA, the CDR3 is TGTGCCAGCAGTTTACGGACCGACGGGGCTGGGGCCAACGTCCTGACTTTC.

V usage is TRBV11-2 and J usage is TRBJ1-2; D is unresolved. This CDR3 contains 11 residues. V lost 3 bases and J 8 bases, leaving 7 bases between the germline ends. Germline values: CDR1 SGHAT, CDR2 FQNNGV. This CDR3 reads CASSFGVGYTF. CDR3 nucleotides: TGTGCCAGCAGCTTTGGGGTCGGCTACACCTTC.

The chain has TRBV7-6 and TRBJ1-2, with D possibly matching TRBD1 (6 bases). V shed 5 bases and J shed 2 bases, with 12 bases lying between them. The CDR3 loop spans 14 amino acids. CDR1 SGHVS and CDR2 FNYEAQ come from the germline V gene. CDR3: CASSPRTGNYGYTF. CDR3 DNA: TGTGCCAGCAGCCCTCGAACAGGGAACTATGGCTACACCTTC.

This clone appeared a few times. Compared with germline, one end of the junction differs, possibly owing to a read error. This specimen includes other DNA sequences encoding the same CDR3. The chain has TRBV29-1 and TRBJ1-2; TRBD1 agrees at 7 bases. This CDR3 is 13 amino acids long. CDR1 and CDR2 from the germline V gene are SQVTM and ANQGSEA. The CDR3 protein is CSVEGDRNYGYTF. The DNA for the CDR3 is TGCAGCGTGGAAGGGGACAGAAACTATGGCTACACCTTC.

This clone appeared a few times. The chain is built from TRBV5-4 and TRBJ2-5, with 11 bases aligning to TRBD1. The CDR3 has 16 residues. Germline CDR1 is SGHNT and CDR2 is YYREEE (reference sequence). The V gene end was trimmed by 4 bases and the J gene end by 1 base; junction bases not matched to a gene: 6. This CDR3 reads CASSRGQGALQETQYF. The CDR3 coding sequence is TGTGCCAGCAGCCGAGGACAGGGGGCCCTCCAAGAGACCCAGTACTTC.

This clone was observed a few times. CDR3 DNA: TGCAGCGTTGGTAGGAGGGCTAGAGAGACCCAGTACTTC. It encodes CSVGRRARETQYF. The chain recombines TRBV29-1 with TRBJ2-5; TRBD2 might be the D (6 bases). V dropped 4 bases and J dropped 4 bases, with 13 bases sitting between them. Germline CDR1 is SQVTM and CDR2 is ANQGSEA. This CDR3 has 13 residues.

This clone has a handful of counts. The V and J genes are TRBV7-2 and TRBJ2-3, with D hard to call. Trimming took off 4 bases at V and 6 bases at J, with 14 bases between the two ends. The CDR3 has 14 residues. CDR1 and CDR2 from the germline V gene are SGHTA and FQGNSA. The CDR3 DNA sequence: TGTGCCAGCAGCTCAACTATGAGGACGGATACGCAGTATTTT. Protein: CASSSTMRTDTQYF.

This clone was seen a few times. The chain uses TRBV23-1 and TRBJ2-2; 9 bases map to TRBD1. TRBV23-1 belongs to the ORF category, with a function that is uncertain. V lost 9 bases to trimming and J lost 1 base; unmatched junction nucleotides: 9. CDR3 length equals 16 residues. The CDR3 DNA follows: TGCGCCAGGGGGGGACAGGGTTATTTGAACACCGGGGAGCTGTTTTTT. Protein: CARGGQGYLNTGELFF.

This clone was detected only a few times. The rearrangement uses TRBV7-2 and TRBJ2-7; 9 positions match TRBD2. Germline loops: CDR1 SGHTA, CDR2 FQGNSA. Losses at the gene ends were 9 bases for V and 7 bases for J; bases not matched to a gene: 19. This CDR3 contains 16 residues. In nucleotides, the CDR3 is TGTGCCAGTCTGTTTGGGGCCCTAGCGGGACCCCGGGAGCAGTACTTC. It codes for CASLFGALAGPREQYF.

A few counts support this clone. This rearrangement joins TRBV5-1 to TRBJ2-3; D gene ambiguous. The CDR3 consists of 15 residues. Germline loops: CDR1 SGHRS, CDR2 YFSETQ. V lost 4 bases, J lost 4 bases, and 16 bases lay in between. The CDR3 DNA reads as TGCGCCAGCAGCGTCGGGTCGCTAGGGCCAGATACGCAGTATTTT. Its protein product is CASSVGSLGPDTQYF.

This clone was seen more than once but under ten times. Different DNA sequences within this sample yield the same CDR3. This chain uses TRBV30 with TRBJ1-5, with D uncertain. CDR3 length equals 14 residues. Trimming took 2 bases from V and 0 from J, leaving 8 bases between them. CDR1 GTSNPN and CDR2 SVGIG come from the germline V gene (reference sequence). CDR3 nucleotide sequence: TGTGCCTGGAGTCGGACTCTTAGCAATCAGCCCCAGCATTTT. Translation: CAWSRTLSNQPQHF.

There are a few counts of this clone. The chain links TRBV6-1 to TRBJ2-5; TRBD2 is a possible D gene (6 bases). Trimming stripped 11 bases from V and 2 bases from J, with 12 bases between. Germline V gives CDR1 MNHNS, CDR2 SASEGT. The CDR3 runs to 12 residues. The CDR3 protein is CAARGKQETQYF. For the CDR3, the DNA is TGTGCCGCCCGGGGGAAACAAGAGACCCAGTACTTC.

There are a few counts of this clone. The chain is built from TRBV27 and TRBJ2-7, with a weak D call TRBD1 (6 bases). Germline CDR1 MNHEY, CDR2 SMNVEV (reference sequence). The V end was cut by 3 bases, the J end by 2 bases, with 14 bases between. The CDR3 runs 15 residues. This CDR3 reads CASSFLGAQTYEQYF. Here the CDR3 DNA reads TGTGCCAGCAGTTTTCTGGGGGCCCAAACCTACGAGCAGTACTTC.

The rearrangement links TRBV30 to TRBJ1-2; no definite D call. The V end was cut by 4 bases, the J end by 7 bases, with 16 bases between. This CDR3 has 13 amino acids. Germline V CDR1 and CDR2: GTSNPN, SVGIG (reference sequence). CDR3 sequence (DNA): TGTGCCTGGATTGAACAGCATTCGGGTGGCTACACCTTC. It translates to CAWIEQHSGGYTF.

This clone was seen more than once but under ten times. The chain recombines TRBV10-3 with TRBJ1-1; D unclear. The CDR3 sequence is 12 residues long. Germline values: CDR1 ENHRY, CDR2 SYGVKD. Between the trimmed V and J ends, which lost 2 bases and 2 bases, there was a span of 3 bases. The CDR3, as DNA: TGTGCCATCAGTGAGCTTAACACTGAAGCTTTCTTT. Translating gives CAISELNTEAFF.